These 27 T cell receptor beta chains share one sample of origin, sequenced in a study of blood T cells in healthy people across ages. A second PCR, run for roughly 7 to 12 cycles, used a sample-barcoded 5' primer plus a J-beta primer mix. One entry per CDR3 protein results from TCRdb running MiXCR on the 5' RACE reads. The data hold 1,800,000 or so distinct CDR3 sequences, with approximately 40% observed a single time. The source material was blood. The receptors here all came from a human donor in good health.

The chain links TRBV20-1 to TRBJ1-5; 8 bases match TRBD1. With V trimmed by 5 bases and J by 0 bases, 6 bases remained unmatched. This CDR3 is built from 15 residues. Germline V gene lookup returns CDR1 DFQATT and CDR2 SNEGSKA (reference sequence). CDR3 amino acids: CSAEGTGFSNQPQHF. The CDR3 DNA sequence: TGCAGTGCTGAAGGGACAGGATTTAGCAATCAGCCCCAGCATTTT.

The rearrangement uses TRBV20-1 and TRBJ1-4; D remains unclear. Germline V gene data show CDR1 as DFQATT and CDR2 as SNEGSKA (reference sequence). V shed 4 bases and J shed 3 bases, with 12 bases lying between them. The CDR3 runs to 14 residues. The CDR3 coding sequence is TGCAGTGCTATTCCCGGGGATCCTAATGAAAAACTGTTTTTT. Its translation is CSAIPGDPNEKLFF.

V gene TRBV7-2 combines with J gene TRBJ2-7; D may be TRBD1 (6 bases). The ends were cut back, 4 bases at V and 7 bases at J, with 14 bases in the middle. Germline CDR1 is SGHTA and CDR2 is FQGNSA. The CDR3 loop spans 13 amino acids. The CDR3 is CASSSKGQWEQYF. CDR3 bases: TGTGCCAGCAGCTCTAAAGGACAGTGGGAGCAGTACTTC.

This clonotype was counted between two and nine times. The chain is built from TRBV20-1 and TRBJ2-7, with unresolved D. This CDR3 comprises 14 residues. V lost 0 bases to trimming and J lost 3 bases, with 12 bases between them. CDR1 and CDR2 from the germline V gene are DFQATT and SNEGSKA (reference sequence). CDR3 coding DNA: TGCAGTGCTAGAGACTCGGCCACGGTCTACGAGCAGTACTTC. It translates to CSARDSATVYEQYF.

This clonotype has only a few counts. This rearrangement joins TRBV20-1 to TRBJ2-3; D perhaps matches TRBD2 (6 bases). Germline CDR1 is DFQATT and CDR2 is SNEGSKA (reference sequence). The CDR3 spans 15 residues. Trimming removed 4 bases at V and 2 bases at J, with 16 bases between. DNA for the CDR3: TGCAGTGCTATCTCTCCTAGCGAATCCACAGATACGCAGTATTTT. It is translated as CSAISPSESTDTQYF.

The gene calls are TRBV4-3 and TRBJ2-6; maybe TRBD2 (6 bases). Deletions cut 4 bases from V and 0 bases from J, with 16 bases between. In germline, CDR1 is LGHNA, CDR2 YSLEER. This CDR3 is 18 amino acids long. In nucleotides, the CDR3 is TGCGCCAGCAGCCCTCATCCGGGACTTCCCTCTGGGGCCAACGTCCTGACTTTC. It translates to CASSPHPGLPSGANVLTF.

This clonotype has more than one count but fewer than ten. The CDR3 nucleotides are TGCAGTGCTAGACCGGGGGGAAGGAGAGAGCAGTACTTC. This encodes CSARPGGRREQYF. V gene TRBV20-1 combines with J gene TRBJ2-7, with 7 bases lining up with TRBD2. V shed 2 bases, J shed 7 bases, and the junction held 8 bases outside the gene matches. The CDR3 loop spans 13 amino acids. Germline loops: CDR1 DFQATT, CDR2 SNEGSKA (reference sequence).

To note about this clonotype: A read error may produce the germline difference seen at one junction end. The genes are TRBV29-1 and TRBJ2-3; TRBD2 aligns across 11 bases. The germline V gene encodes CDR1 SQVTM and CDR2 ANQGSEA. The CDR3 has 15 residues. CDR3 sequence reads: CSVMGGTSGTGTQYF. Here the CDR3 DNA reads TGCAGCGTGATGGGCGGGACTAGCGGCACAGGTACGCAGTATTTT.

For this clonotype: The junction and the germline gene differ at one end; a read error may be behind it. V usage is TRBV6-5 and J usage is TRBJ2-4; TRBD1 agrees at 9 bases. Germline V gene data show CDR1 as MNHEY and CDR2 as SVGAGI. CDR3 size: 16 residues. Here the CDR3 reads CASSNSGTGTGDIQYF. The CDR3 nucleotides read TGTGCCAGCAGTAACTCCGGGACAGGGACGGGGGACATTCAGTACTTC.

V gene TRBV3-1 combines with J gene TRBJ1-2, with a tentative D call TRBD1 (6 bases). Trimming cost V 2 bases and J 6 bases, with 16 bases left between them. CDR3 size: 15 residues. Germline V gives CDR1 LGHDT, CDR2 YNNKEL (reference sequence). This CDR3 reads CASSQRDKRRDGYTF. The DNA of the CDR3 is TGTGCCAGCAGCCAACGGGACAAGCGACGAGATGGCTACACCTTC.

The V gene is TRBV7-2, the J gene TRBJ2-3; 9 nucleotides match TRBD2. Trimming took 2 bases from V and 6 from J; bases not matched to a gene: 6. Germline lookup yields CDR1 SGHTA and CDR2 FQGNSA. This CDR3 region has 15 residues. In nucleotides, the CDR3 is TGTGCCAGCAGCTTAAGTAGCGGGGGTATTGATACGCAGTATTTT. It codes for CASSLSSGGIDTQYF.

The chain links TRBV29-1 to TRBJ2-5; D ambiguous. The CDR3 is 14 amino acids. The germline gives CDR1 SQVTM, CDR2 ANQGSEA. The V and J ends lost 4 bases and 5 bases respectively, with 17 bases between them. Written as DNA, the CDR3 is TGCAGCGTTGGGCGGCACGTCGATTCGGAGACCCAGTACTTC. Its protein product is CSVGRHVDSETQYF.

The chain recombines TRBV5-4 with TRBJ2-3; the match to TRBD2 covers 10 bases. The V gene's germline CDR1 is SGHNT and CDR2 YYREEE (reference sequence). The CDR3 length is 16 residues. V lost 3 bases and J lost 1; bases outside the gene matches: 5. The CDR3 DNA follows: TGTGCCAGCAGCTCCGAGCGGGGGGGCGGCACAGATACGCAGTATTTT. This translates into CASSSERGGGTDTQYF.

A few counts support this clonotype. The V and J genes are TRBV27 and TRBJ2-7; D is unresolved. The CDR3 is 14 amino acids. Germline V gives CDR1 MNHEY, CDR2 SMNVEV (reference sequence). Trimming left V 6 bases short and J 3 bases short, with 15 bases between. The CDR3 sequence: CASRRRTDSYEQYF. The CDR3 DNA is TGTGCCAGCAGAAGAAGGACGGATAGCTACGAGCAGTACTTC.

CDR3 sequence (DNA): TGCGCCAGCAGCGTAACCTCAGGGTCCGATGGCTACACCTTC. It codes for CASSVTSGSDGYTF. The rearrangement links TRBV5-1 to TRBJ1-2; D is possibly TRBD1 (5 bases). CDR3 length: 14 amino acids. Trimming removed 4 bases at V and 6 bases at J, with 16 bases between. CDR1 is SGHRS and CDR2 is YFSETQ in the germline V gene.

The CDR3 region is CASITDRGSGYTF. As DNA, the CDR3 is TGTGCCAGCATAACAGATAGGGGTAGTGGCTACACCTTC. The gene calls are TRBV7-9 and TRBJ1-2; possible D gene TRBD1, 5 bases. V was trimmed by 7 bases and J by 7 bases, leaving 16 bases between them. Germline CDR1 SEHNR, CDR2 FQNEAQ (reference sequence). The CDR3 is made up of 13 amino acids.

DNA of the CDR3: TGTGCCTGGAGTCCACTAGCGGGGGGCTCCAATGAGCAGTTCTTC. It encodes CAWSPLAGGSNEQFF. V usage is TRBV30 and J usage is TRBJ2-1; 12 bases are shared with TRBD2. Germline V gene lookup returns CDR1 GTSNPN and CDR2 SVGIG (reference sequence). Germline trimming cut 2 bases from V and 6 bases from J; bases unmatched to any gene: 5. CDR3 length: 15 amino acids.

This rearrangement joins TRBV29-1 to TRBJ1-2, with D tentatively TRBD1 (6 bases). Germline CDR1 and CDR2: SQVTM and ANQGSEA. The CDR3 covers 14 residues. V was shortened by 3 bases and J by 4 bases, with 15 bases between the two germline ends. The CDR3 region is CSVDLDKGGYGYTF. In DNA form, the CDR3 reads TGCAGCGTTGACTTGGACAAAGGGGGCTATGGCTACACCTTC.

CDR3 loop: CASSGTGADETQYF. As DNA, the CDR3 is TGTGCCAGCTCTGGGACAGGGGCTGATGAGACCCAGTACTTC. The rearrangement uses TRBV18 and TRBJ2-5; 10 bases agree with TRBD1. The germline CDR1 and CDR2 sequences are KGHSH and LQKENI. V trimming: 6 bases; J trimming: 5 bases; junction bases outside the gene matches: 6. This CDR3 has 14 amino acids.

This chain joins TRBV28 and TRBJ2-5; D gene unclear. Trimming cost V 4 bases and J 5 bases, with 11 bases left between them. The CDR3 has 13 residues. Germline-derived CDR1 and CDR2 are MDHEN and SYDVKM. This chain's CDR3 is CASSYPLLETQYF. CDR3 DNA: TGTGCCAGCAGTTACCCTCTGTTGGAGACCCAGTACTTC.

V usage is TRBV11-2 and J usage is TRBJ2-1, with 7 bases lining up with TRBD1. CDR3 length equals 16 residues. CDR1 is SGHAT, CDR2 FQNNGV, per germline. Trimming at V came to 5 bases and at J to 5 bases, leaving 12 bases not matched to a gene. CDR3 in DNA: TGTGCCAGCAGCCTCAGGGACAGAGAAACAAACAATGAGCAGTTCTTC. Translated: CASSLRDRETNNEQFF.

This clonotype appeared a few times. CDR3 sequence reads: CATSDPGRTGEQYF. For the CDR3, the DNA is TGTGCCACCAGTGACCCCGGGAGGACGGGGGAGCAGTACTTC. The chain recombines TRBV24-1 with TRBJ2-7; TRBD2 agrees at 7 bases. V was clipped by 4 bases and J by 7 bases; unmatched bases: 9. CDR1 and CDR2 from the germline V gene are KGHDR and SFDVKD. The CDR3 has 14 amino acids.

V gene TRBV24-1 combines with J gene TRBJ2-3; D not certain. This CDR3 has 18 amino acids. The V gene lost 3 bases and the J gene lost 3 bases, with 21 bases spanning the gap. Germline V lookup: CDR1 KGHDR, CDR2 SFDVKD. This CDR3 reads CATSDPRLDPYSTDTQYF. The CDR3 coding sequence is TGTGCCACCAGTGATCCGCGGTTGGACCCTTACAGTACAGATACGCAGTATTTT.

J is TRBJ1-1 and V is TRBV29-1; 8 bases are a match to TRBD1. Trimming took 4 bases from V and 4 from J; bases not matched to a gene: 20. CDR3 length equals 18 residues. CDR1 is SQVTM, CDR2 ANQGSEA, per germline. The CDR3 sequence: CSVVGTGVEGTEGTEAFF. DNA for the CDR3: TGCAGCGTTGTCGGGACAGGTGTTGAAGGGACCGAGGGCACTGAAGCTTTCTTT.

The J gene is TRBJ2-1, the V gene TRBV29-1; D could derive from TRBD1 or TRBD2 (6 bases each). V lost 4 bases to trimming and J lost 0 bases, with 13 bases between them. Per the germline V gene, CDR1 is SQVTM and CDR2 is ANQGSEA. This CDR3 has 15 residues. CDR3 residues: CSVGWGANSYNEQFF. The CDR3 DNA sequence: TGCAGCGTTGGCTGGGGGGCAAACTCCTACAATGAGCAGTTCTTC.

The chain employs TRBV6-2 or TRBV6-3 and TRBJ2-7; the D gene is possibly TRBD1 (6 bases). V was cut by 9 bases and J by 4 bases, with 16 bases left in between. The CDR3 is made up of 13 amino acids. The germline CDR1 and CDR2 sequences are MNHEY and SVGEGT. The CDR3: CASSTGSPYEQYF. CDR3 bases: TGTGCCAGTTCAACAGGGTCGCCATACGAGCAGTACTTC.

The chain links TRBV20-1 to TRBJ2-4; D may correspond to TRBD1 or TRBD2 (5 bases each). Germline V CDR1 and CDR2: DFQATT, SNEGSKA (reference sequence). Between the trimmed V and J ends, which lost 7 bases and 8 bases, there was a span of 18 bases. CDR3 size: 13 residues. The CDR3 spells CSGGRTGVDIQYF. For the CDR3, the DNA is TGCAGTGGTGGGAGAACAGGTGTGGACATTCAGTACTTC.